This T cell receptor beta chain was obtained from a study of cytomegalovirus exposure and HLA in healthy donors. 60 Vbeta and 13 Jbeta primers were used in PCR. TCRdb keeps only in-frame clones here, not all; method: immunoSEQ multiplex PCR. The sample has 130,000 or so clones, around 86% seen once; the top ten hold under 2.5%. The CDR3 totals 18 residues. Germline CDR1 SGHVS, CDR2 FNYEAQ. The V segment lost 4 bases and the J segment 2 bases; nucleotides outside the gene matches: 13. General study results and limits: Presence/absence results assume similar sequencing depth per donor, which may not hold. Because they were indistinguishable, some V segments, including TRBV6-2 and TRBV6-3, were excluded. Associated with cytomegalovirus, according to the listing, were some 180 TCR beta chains.

Turning to this clone: Its target is not known.

Sequencing was carried out using PBMCs. J is TRBJ2-5 and V is TRBV7-6; 10 bases fit TRBD2. This TCR was sampled from a man aged 25 to 40 in good health and CMV-seronegative. In DNA form, the CDR3 reads TGTGCCAGCAGCTCTCGAACCAGCGGGGGGGCCCGACAAGAGACCCAGTACTTC. It specifies CASSSRTSGGARQETQYF. The whole variable domain, remainder taken from reference TRBV7-6 and TRBJ2-5, is GAGVSQSPRYKVTKRGQDVALRCDPISGHVSLYWYRQALGQGPEFLTYFNYEAQQDKSGLPNDRFSAERPEGSISTLTIQRTEQRDSAMYRCASSSRTSGGARQETQYFGPGTRLLVL.